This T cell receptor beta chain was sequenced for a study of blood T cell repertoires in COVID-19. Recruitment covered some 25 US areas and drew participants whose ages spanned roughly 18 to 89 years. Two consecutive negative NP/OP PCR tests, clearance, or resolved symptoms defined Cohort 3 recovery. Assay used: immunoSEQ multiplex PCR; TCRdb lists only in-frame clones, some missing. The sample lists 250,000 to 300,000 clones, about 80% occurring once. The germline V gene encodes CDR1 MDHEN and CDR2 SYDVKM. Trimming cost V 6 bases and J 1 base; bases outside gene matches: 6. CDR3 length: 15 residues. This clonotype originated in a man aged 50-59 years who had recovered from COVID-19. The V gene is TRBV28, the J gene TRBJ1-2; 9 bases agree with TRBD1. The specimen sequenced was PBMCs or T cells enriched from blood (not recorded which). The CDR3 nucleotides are TGTGCCAGCAGACCCGGGACAGGGCTTAACTATGGCTACACCTTC. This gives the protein CASRPGTGLNYGYTF.